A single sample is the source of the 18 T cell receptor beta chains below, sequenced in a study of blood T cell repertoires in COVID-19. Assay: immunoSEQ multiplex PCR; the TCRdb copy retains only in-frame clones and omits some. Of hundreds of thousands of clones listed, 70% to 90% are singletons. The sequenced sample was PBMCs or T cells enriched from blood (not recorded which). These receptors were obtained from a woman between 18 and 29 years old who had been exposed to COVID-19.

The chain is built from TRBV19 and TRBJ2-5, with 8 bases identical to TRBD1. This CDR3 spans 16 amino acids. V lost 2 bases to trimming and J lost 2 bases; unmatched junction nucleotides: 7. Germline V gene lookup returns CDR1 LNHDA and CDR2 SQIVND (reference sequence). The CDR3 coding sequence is TGTGCCAGTAGTATAAAAGGACAGGGTCTTCAAGAGACCCAGTACTTC. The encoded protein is CASSIKGQGLQETQYF.

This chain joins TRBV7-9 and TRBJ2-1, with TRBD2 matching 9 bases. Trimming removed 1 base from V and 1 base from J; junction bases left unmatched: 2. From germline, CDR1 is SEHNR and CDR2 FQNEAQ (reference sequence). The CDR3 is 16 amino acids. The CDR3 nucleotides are TGTGCCAGCAGCTTAGAGGCGGGGGGGTCCTACAATGAGCAGTTCTTC. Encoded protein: CASSLEAGGSYNEQFF.

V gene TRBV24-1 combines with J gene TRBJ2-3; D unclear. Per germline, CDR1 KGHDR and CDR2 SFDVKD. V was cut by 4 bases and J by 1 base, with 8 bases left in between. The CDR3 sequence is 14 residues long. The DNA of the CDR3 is TGTGCCACCAGTGAGAACACCGGCACAGATACGCAGTATTTT. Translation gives CATSENTGTDTQYF.

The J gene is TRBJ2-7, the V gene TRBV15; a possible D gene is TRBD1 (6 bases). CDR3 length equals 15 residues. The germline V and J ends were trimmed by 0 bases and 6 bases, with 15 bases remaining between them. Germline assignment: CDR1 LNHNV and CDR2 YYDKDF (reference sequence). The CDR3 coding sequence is TGTGCCACCAGCAGAGAACAGGGATGGCGAGGCGAGCAGTACTTC. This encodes CATSREQGWRGEQYF.

In DNA, the CDR3 is TGTGCCAGCAGCATAGAGGGACTAGGCCCCTACGAGCAGTACTTC. Protein: CASSIEGLGPYEQYF. This chain joins TRBV27 and TRBJ2-7, with 8 bases fitting TRBD2. Losses at the gene ends were 6 bases for V and 2 bases for J; bases not matched to a gene: 9. Germline lookup yields CDR1 MNHEY and CDR2 SMNVEV (reference sequence). This CDR3 is 15 amino acids long.

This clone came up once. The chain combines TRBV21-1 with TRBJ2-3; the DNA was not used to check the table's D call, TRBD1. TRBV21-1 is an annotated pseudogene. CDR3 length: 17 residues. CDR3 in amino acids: CASSAGGQGRSTDTQYF. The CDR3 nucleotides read TGTGCCAGCAGCGCGGGGGGACAGGGCCGGAGCACAGATACGCAGTATTTT.

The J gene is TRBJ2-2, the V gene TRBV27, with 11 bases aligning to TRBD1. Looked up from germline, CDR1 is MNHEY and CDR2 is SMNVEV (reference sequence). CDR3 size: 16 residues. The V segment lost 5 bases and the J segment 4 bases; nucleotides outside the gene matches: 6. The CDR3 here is CASSQDRGPSTGELFF. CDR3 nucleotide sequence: TGTGCCAGCAGTCAGGACAGGGGGCCCAGCACCGGGGAGCTGTTTTTT.

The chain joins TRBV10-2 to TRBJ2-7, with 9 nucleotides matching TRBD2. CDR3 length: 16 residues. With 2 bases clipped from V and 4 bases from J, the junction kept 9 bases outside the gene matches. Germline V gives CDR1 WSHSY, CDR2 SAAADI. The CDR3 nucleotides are TGCGCCAGCAGTGAGGGTGGGGGGACTAGCAGGTACGAGCAGTACTTC. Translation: CASSEGGGTSRYEQYF.

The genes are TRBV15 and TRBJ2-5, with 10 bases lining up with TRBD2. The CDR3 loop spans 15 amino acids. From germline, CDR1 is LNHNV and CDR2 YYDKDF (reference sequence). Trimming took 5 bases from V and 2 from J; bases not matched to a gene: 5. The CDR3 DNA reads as TGTGCCACCAGCTTAGCGGGGGGCAGACAAGAGACCCAGTACTTC. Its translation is CATSLAGGRQETQYF.

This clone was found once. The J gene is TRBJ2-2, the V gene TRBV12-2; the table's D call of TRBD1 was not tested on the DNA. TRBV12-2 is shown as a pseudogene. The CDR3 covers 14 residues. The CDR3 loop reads CASRDQGSTGELFF. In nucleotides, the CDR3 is TGTGCAAGTCGCGACCAGGGGAGCACCGGGGAGCTGTTTTTT.

The CDR3 DNA reads TGCGCCAGCAGGGTTTTAGCGGGGGCCTCCAATGAGCAGTTCTTC. This codes for CASRVLAGASNEQFF. The chain employs TRBV5-1 and TRBJ2-1; the match to TRBD2 covers 9 bases. Germline V gene sequence: CDR1 SGHRS, CDR2 YFSETQ. The CDR3 is 15 amino acids. With V trimmed by 5 bases and J by 6 bases, 9 bases remained unmatched.

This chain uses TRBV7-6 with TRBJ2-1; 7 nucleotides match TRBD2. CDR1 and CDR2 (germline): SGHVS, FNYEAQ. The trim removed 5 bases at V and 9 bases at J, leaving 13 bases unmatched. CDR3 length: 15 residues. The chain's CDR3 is CASSPAGGRTPEQFF. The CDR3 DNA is TGTGCCAGCAGCCCCGCGGGCGGGAGAACTCCTGAGCAGTTCTTC.

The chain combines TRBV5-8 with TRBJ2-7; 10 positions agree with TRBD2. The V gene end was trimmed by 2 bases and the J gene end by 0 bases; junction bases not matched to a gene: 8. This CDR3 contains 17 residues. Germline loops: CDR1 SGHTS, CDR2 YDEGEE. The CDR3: CASSFSSSGGSSYEQYF. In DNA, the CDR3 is TGTGCCAGCAGCTTCAGCTCTAGCGGGGGAAGCTCCTACGAGCAGTACTTC.

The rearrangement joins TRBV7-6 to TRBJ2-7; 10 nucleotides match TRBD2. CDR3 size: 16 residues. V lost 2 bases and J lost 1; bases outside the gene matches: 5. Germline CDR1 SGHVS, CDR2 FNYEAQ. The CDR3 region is CASSLIPSGGSYEQYF. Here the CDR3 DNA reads TGTGCCAGCAGCTTAATACCTAGCGGGGGTTCCTACGAGCAGTACTTC.

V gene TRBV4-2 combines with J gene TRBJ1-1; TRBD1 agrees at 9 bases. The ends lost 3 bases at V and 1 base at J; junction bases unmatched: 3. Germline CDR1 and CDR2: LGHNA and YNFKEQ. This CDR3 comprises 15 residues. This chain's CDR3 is CASSQDRGGNTEAFF. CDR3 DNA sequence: TGTGCCAGCAGCCAGGACAGGGGTGGGAACACTGAAGCTTTCTTT.

The CDR3 DNA is TGTGCCAGCAGCTTAGCGTTCAGATTGCAGCCCCAGCATTTT. Translating it yields CASSLAFRLQPQHF. The J gene is TRBJ1-5, the V gene TRBV7-2; D unresolved. CDR1 is SGHTA, CDR2 FQGNSA, per germline. With 0 bases removed from V and 7 bases from J, the gap between germline ends came to 10 bases. This CDR3 comprises 14 residues.

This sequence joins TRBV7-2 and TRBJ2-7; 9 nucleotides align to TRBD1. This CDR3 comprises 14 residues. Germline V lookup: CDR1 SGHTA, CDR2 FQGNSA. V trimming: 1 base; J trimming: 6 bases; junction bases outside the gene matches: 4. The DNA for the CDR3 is TGTGCCAGCAGCTTAGTGGGACAGGGTGGCGAGCAGTACTTC. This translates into CASSLVGQGGEQYF.

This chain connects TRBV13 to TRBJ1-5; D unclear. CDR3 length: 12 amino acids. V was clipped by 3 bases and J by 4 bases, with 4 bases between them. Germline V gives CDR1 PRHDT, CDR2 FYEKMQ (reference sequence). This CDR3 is CASSFPNQPQHF. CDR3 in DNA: TGTGCCAGCAGCTTCCCGAATCAGCCCCAGCATTTT.